Listed below are T cell receptor beta chains from one sample, sequenced in a study of CD8 T cells in Susac syndrome. TCRdb reprocessed the immunoSEQ multiplex PCR reads with MiXCR, giving one entry per CDR3 protein. Among some 200,000 distinct CDR3 sequences listed, approximately 95% were seen once. Material for sequencing was CD8+ T cells from PBMCs. Source of these receptors: a human donor with Susac syndrome. Both conserved end residues are part of each CDR3. D genes are given only for firm matches. Size tells how often a clone was seen (once, few, many) or the class of an expanded clone, and some rows leave it out.

D gene: TRBD1; J gene: TRBJ1-5; clone size: .; V gene: TRBV5-6; CDR3 DNA: TGTGCCAGCAGCTTCGGGACAGCTAGCAATCAGCCCCAGCATTTT; CDR3 protein: CASSFGTASNQPQHF
D gene: .; J gene: TRBJ2-7; clone size: .; V gene: TRBV15; CDR3 DNA: TGTGCCACCAGCAGAGATCTTGGCAGTAGCTACGAGCAGTACTTC; CDR3 protein: CATSRDLGSSYEQYF
D gene: .; J gene: TRBJ2-7; clone size: .; V gene: TRBV20-1; CDR3 DNA: TGCAGTGCTAGATCGTTTGGGGTCGGCGAGCAGTACTTC; CDR3 protein: CSARSFGVGEQYF
D gene: TRBD2; J gene: TRBJ2-3; clone size: .; V gene: TRBV29-1; CDR3 DNA: TGCAGCGTTAGGGGCCCGACTAGCTCGTATTCGGATACGCAGTATTTT; CDR3 protein: CSVRGPTSSYSDTQYF
D gene: .; J gene: TRBJ1-2; clone size: .; V gene: TRBV29-1; CDR3 DNA: TGCAGCGCCGTAAAAGCAGGGGTCTATGGCTACACCTTC; CDR3 protein: CSAVKAGVYGYTF
D gene: TRBD1; J gene: TRBJ2-6; clone size: once; V gene: TRBV7-2; CDR3 DNA: TGTGCCAGCAGCTTTAGGATCGACAGGGGATACTCTGGGGCCAACGTCCTGACTTTC; CDR3 protein: CASSFRIDRGYSGANVLTF
D gene: .; J gene: TRBJ2-1; clone size: .; V gene: TRBV6-5; CDR3 DNA: TGTGCCAGCAGTTACTTGGCGGGGAACTACAATGAGCAGTTCTTC; CDR3 protein: CASSYLAGNYNEQFF
D gene: .; J gene: TRBJ1-5; clone size: once; V gene: TRBV20-1; CDR3 DNA: TGCAGTGCTACAAACAGGGCTAGCAATCAGCCCCAGCATTTT; CDR3 protein: CSATNRASNQPQHF
D gene: .; J gene: TRBJ2-7; clone size: .; V gene: TRBV30; CDR3 DNA: TGTGCCGGGACTGCCGCCTACGAGCAGTACTTC; CDR3 protein: CAGTAAYEQYF
D gene: .; J gene: TRBJ2-1; clone size: .; V gene: TRBV19; CDR3 DNA: TGTGCCAGCACGGACACGAAGGTTGAGCAGTTCTTC; CDR3 protein: CASTDTKVEQFF
D gene: TRBD1; J gene: TRBJ2-7; clone size: .; V gene: TRBV5-6; CDR3 DNA: TGTGCCAGCAGCATAACAGGGGACCTAGGACGTCTCGAGCAGTACTTC; CDR3 protein: CASSITGDLGRLEQYF
D gene: TRBD1; J gene: TRBJ2-7; clone size: .; V gene: TRBV20-1; CDR3 DNA: TGCAGTGCTAGATTAGCCGGGACAGGGGCCCACGAGCAGTACTTC; CDR3 protein: CSARLAGTGAHEQYF
D gene: .; J gene: TRBJ1-4; clone size: once; V gene: TRBV3-1; CDR3 DNA: TGTGCCAGCAGCCTGAGGTGGGCTAATGAAAAACTGTTTTTT; CDR3 protein: CASSLRWANEKLFF
D gene: .; J gene: TRBJ1-5; clone size: .; V gene: TRBV4-1; CDR3 DNA: TGCGCCAGCAGCCAAGATTGGTCGGGTTCCAATCAGCCCCAGCATTTT; CDR3 protein: CASSQDWSGSNQPQHF
D gene: .; J gene: TRBJ2-1; clone size: .; V gene: TRBV4-1; CDR3 DNA: TGCGCCAGCAGCCAAGAGTGGGGGGCGTCCAATGAGCAGTTCTTC; CDR3 protein: CASSQEWGASNEQFF
D gene: TRBD1; J gene: TRBJ1-1; clone size: .; V gene: TRBV30; CDR3 DNA: TGTGCCTGGGGGACAGGGGTTGGCTACACTGAAGCTTTCTTT; CDR3 protein: CAWGTGVGYTEAFF
D gene: .; J gene: TRBJ2-7; clone size: .; V gene: TRBV12-5; CDR3 DNA: TGTGCTAGTGCAGGGACTCTCAGGCTGGGGGAGCAGTACTTC; CDR3 protein: CASAGTLRLGEQYF
D gene: TRBD2; J gene: TRBJ2-2; clone size: .; V gene: TRBV28; CDR3 DNA: TGTGCCAGCAGTACAGTCAGGACTAGCGGGATGTACACCGGGGAGCTGTTTTTT; CDR3 protein: CASSTVRTSGMYTGELFF
D gene: TRBD1; J gene: TRBJ2-7; clone size: .; V gene: TRBV15; CDR3 DNA: TGTGCCACCAGCAGAGATAGACTCGCGGGACAGGGGCAAGCCGAGCAGTACTTC; CDR3 protein: CATSRDRLAGQGQAEQYF
D gene: TRBD1; J gene: TRBJ2-3; clone size: .; V gene: TRBV7-3; CDR3 DNA: TGTGCCAGCAGCCCCCACACAGGGGGTTCGGCAGATACGCAGTATTTT; CDR3 protein: CASSPHTGGSADTQYF
D gene: TRBD1; J gene: TRBJ2-7; clone size: .; V gene: TRBV5-1; CDR3 DNA: TGCGCCAGCAGCTGGGGAGACAGGGGGTCCTACGAGCAGTACTTC; CDR3 protein: CASSWGDRGSYEQYF
D gene: TRBD1; J gene: TRBJ2-5; clone size: .; V gene: TRBV28; CDR3 DNA: TGTGCCAGCACCGAGGGGACAGGGGGAGGGCTCGAAGAGACCCAGTACTTC; CDR3 protein: CASTEGTGGGLEETQYF
D gene: .; J gene: TRBJ2-3; clone size: .; V gene: TRBV30; CDR3 DNA: TGTGCCTGGACGGCCGAGGATGGAGATACGCAGTATTTT; CDR3 protein: CAWTAEDGDTQYF
D gene: .; J gene: TRBJ2-7; clone size: few; V gene: TRBV15; CDR3 DNA: TGTGCCACCAGCCGACGAACGACCGTCCCGGAGCAGTACTTC; CDR3 protein: CATSRRTTVPEQYF
D gene: .; J gene: TRBJ1-1; clone size: .; V gene: TRBV29-1; CDR3 DNA: TGCAGCGTTGATCATAGACGGACGGAGAACACTGAAGCTTTCTTT; CDR3 protein: CSVDHRRTENTEAFF
D gene: .; J gene: TRBJ2-5; clone size: .; V gene: TRBV20-1; CDR3 DNA: TGCAGTGCTAGGTGGGACCAAGAGACCCAGTACTTC; CDR3 protein: CSARWDQETQYF
D gene: .; J gene: TRBJ2-2; clone size: .; V gene: TRBV7-2; CDR3 DNA: TGTGCCAGCAGCGGCCGCCATAGTAGCGGGGAGCTGTTTTTT; CDR3 protein: CASSGRHSSGELFF
D gene: TRBD1; J gene: TRBJ2-7; clone size: .; V gene: TRBV11-2; CDR3 DNA: TGTGCCAGCAGCCTCAACCGGGACAGTTACTACGAGCAGTACTTC; CDR3 protein: CASSLNRDSYYEQYF
D gene: .; J gene: TRBJ1-5; clone size: few; V gene: TRBV6-5; CDR3 DNA: TGTGCCAGCAGCTACGGCTCAAATCAGCCCCAGCATTTT; CDR3 protein: CASSYGSNQPQHF
D gene: TRBD2; J gene: TRBJ2-1; clone size: .; V gene: TRBV5-6; CDR3 DNA: TGTGCCAGCAGCTTGGCTTTAGCGGGACAATACAATGAGCAGTTCTTC; CDR3 protein: CASSLALAGQYNEQFF